What follows are 12 T cell receptor beta chains derived from one specimen sequenced in a study of blood T cell repertoires in COVID-19. The repertoire was sequenced with immunoSEQ multiplex PCR; TCRdb's copy has only in-frame clones and lacks some. The sample has 85,000 to 90,000 clones; more than 75% are singletons. The sequencing sample was made of peripheral blood. Receptors originate from a woman aged 80 or over with acute or convalescent COVID-19.

Of note for this clone: This same CDR3 is encoded by further DNA sequences in the sample. The chain employs TRBV20-1 and TRBJ2-3; D remains unclear. This CDR3 has 11 residues. Germline CDR1 is DFQATT and CDR2 is SNEGSKA (reference sequence). V gave up 3 bases and J gave up 3 bases, with 4 bases separating them. The DNA of the CDR3 is TGCAGTGCTAGTCTTACAGATACGCAGTATTTT. Amino acid sequence: CSASLTDTQYF.

The chain has TRBV19 and TRBJ2-7, with a possible D match to TRBD1 (6 bases). The CDR3 has 16 residues. Looked up from germline, CDR1 is LNHDA and CDR2 is SQIVND (reference sequence). The germline V and J ends were trimmed by 1 base and 3 bases, with 16 bases remaining between them. The CDR3 protein is CASSIAGTHGSYEQYF. As DNA, the CDR3 is TGTGCCAGTAGTATAGCCGGGACACACGGCAGCTACGAGCAGTACTTC.

V is TRBV18 and J is TRBJ2-1; possibly TRBD1 for D (5 bases). The CDR3 has 13 residues. V gave up 6 bases and J gave up 8 bases, with 14 bases separating them. Germline CDR1 and CDR2: KGHSH and LQKENI. The CDR3 DNA reads TGTGCCAGCTCCCCAAGGCTCAGGGATGAGCAGTTCTTC. Encoded protein: CASSPRLRDEQFF.

The chain recombines TRBV19 with TRBJ1-5, with 9 bases aligning to TRBD1. Trimming at V came to 6 bases and at J to 6 bases, leaving 9 bases not matched to a gene. Per germline, CDR1 LNHDA and CDR2 SQIVND (reference sequence). The CDR3 consists of 15 residues. The CDR3 protein is CASSMYRGQGQPQHF. CDR3 nucleotides: TGTGCCAGTAGCATGTACAGGGGGCAGGGTCAGCCCCAGCATTTT.

There are a few counts of this clone. This rearrangement joins TRBV11-2 to TRBJ1-3; no clear D gene. The V gene lost 1 base and the J gene lost 10 bases, with 5 bases spanning the gap. The CDR3 length is 11 residues. Germline lookup yields CDR1 SGHAT and CDR2 FQNNGV. The CDR3 DNA follows: TGTGCCAGCAGCTTAGGGGCAACCATATATTTT. Translated, it gives CASSLGATIYF.

The genes are TRBV29-1 and TRBJ2-3; the D is unclear. V lost 0 bases to trimming and J lost 3 bases, with 10 bases between them. CDR3 length: 14 residues. CDR1 is SQVTM and CDR2 is ANQGSEA in the germline V gene. The CDR3 loop reads CSVEDLGATDTQYF. In DNA form, the CDR3 reads TGCAGCGTTGAAGATCTGGGCGCGACAGATACGCAGTATTTT.

The chain carries TRBV5-4 and TRBJ1-5; D is ambiguous. The ends were cut back, 0 bases at V and 6 bases at J, with 10 bases in the middle. The CDR3 is 14 amino acids. In germline, CDR1 is SGHNT, CDR2 YYREEE (reference sequence). Here the CDR3 DNA reads TGTGCCAGCAGCTTGGCCGGTGGGAGTCAGCCCCAGCATTTT. It encodes CASSLAGGSQPQHF.

The V and J genes are TRBV27 and TRBJ2-7, with TRBD2 matching 10 bases. Trimming at V came to 6 bases and at J to 2 bases, leaving 10 bases not matched to a gene. The length of the CDR3 is 16 residues. Germline lookup yields CDR1 MNHEY and CDR2 SMNVEV (reference sequence). The CDR3 DNA sequence: TGTGCCAGCAGCCAAACCGGACTAGCGGAGCCCTACGAGCAGTACTTC. Encoded protein: CASSQTGLAEPYEQYF.

The rearrangement joins TRBV14 to TRBJ2-1; D not resolved. There are 17 residues in the CDR3. The V end lost 1 base, the J end lost 0 bases, and 13 bases lay between the germline ends. Germline CDR1 reads SGHDN; CDR2 reads FVKESK. The CDR3 bases are TGTGCCAGCAGCCAAGGCCAACTCAAGCTCTCCTACAATGAGCAGTTCTTC. Its protein product is CASSQGQLKLSYNEQFF.

The chain has TRBV27 and TRBJ1-2; TRBD1 matches 7 bases. Germline values: CDR1 MNHEY, CDR2 SMNVEV (reference sequence). V lost 6 bases, J lost 5 bases, and 15 bases stayed unmatched. The CDR3 is 16 residues long. The CDR3 DNA is TGTGCCAGCAGCCGGACAGGCGACCCAAATCTTTATGGCTACACCTTC. It specifies CASSRTGDPNLYGYTF.

The gene calls are TRBV12-3 or TRBV12-4 and TRBJ2-3; the D is unclear. Trimming took off 0 bases at V and 3 bases at J, with 4 bases between the two ends. This CDR3 is 13 amino acids long. The CDR3 loop reads CASSLAVTDTQYF. In DNA, the CDR3 is TGTGCCAGCAGTTTAGCCGTAACAGATACGCAGTATTTT.

This chain joins TRBV6-5 and TRBJ1-2; 7 bases agree with TRBD1. Germline CDR1 is MNHEY and CDR2 is SVGAGI. CDR3 length equals 14 residues. The ends lost 0 bases at V and 8 bases at J; junction bases unmatched: 6. CDR3 protein: CASSYSEGASGYTF. DNA for the CDR3: TGTGCCAGCAGTTACTCAGAGGGGGCGTCGGGCTACACCTTC.